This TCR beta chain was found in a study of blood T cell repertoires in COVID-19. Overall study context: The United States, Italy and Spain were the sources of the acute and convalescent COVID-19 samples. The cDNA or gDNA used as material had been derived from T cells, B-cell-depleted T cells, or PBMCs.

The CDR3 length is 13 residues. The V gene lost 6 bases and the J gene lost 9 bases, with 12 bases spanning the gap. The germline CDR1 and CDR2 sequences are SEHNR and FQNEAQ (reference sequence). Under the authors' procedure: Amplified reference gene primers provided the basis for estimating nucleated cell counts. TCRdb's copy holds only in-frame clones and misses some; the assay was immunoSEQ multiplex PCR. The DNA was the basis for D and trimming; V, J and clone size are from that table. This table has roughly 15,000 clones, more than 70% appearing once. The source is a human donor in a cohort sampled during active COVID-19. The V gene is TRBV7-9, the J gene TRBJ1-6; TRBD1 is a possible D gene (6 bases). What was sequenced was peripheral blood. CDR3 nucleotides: TGTGCCAGCAGTTCGGACAGTGGTTCACCCCTCCACTTT. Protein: CASSSDSGSPLHF.